Listed below are T cell receptor beta chains from one sample, sequenced in a study of radiotherapy plus CTLA-4 blockade in lung cancer. The data were produced by immunoSEQ multiplex PCR, yet TCRdb's version contains in-frame clones alone and is incomplete. The repertoire holds approximately 100,000 clones, with roughly 84% as singletons. Source: peripheral blood, taken from a patient treated with radiotherapy plus ipilimumab. These receptors all come from a human donor with non-small cell lung cancer that progressed on radiotherapy plus ipilimumab. Some clones in this sample may be carry-over from other donors' samples. Each CDR3 is given with its conserved first and last residue. D genes are given only for firm matches. Expanded clones are given a class, and other clones once, few, many or no size at all.

v_call	clone_size	d_call	j_call	cdr3_aa	cdr3_nt
TRBV5-8	.	TRBD2	TRBJ2-3	CASSTTSGGNTDTQYF	TGTGCCAGCAGCACGACTAGCGGGGGAAACACAGATACGCAGTATTTT
TRBV5-4	.	.	TRBJ1-2	CVSSPSSSNYGYTF	TGTGTCAGCAGCCCCTCTTCCTCTAACTATGGCTACACCTTC
TRBV19	few	.	TRBJ1-1	CASSMVGRTEAFF	TGTGCCAGTAGTATGGTGGGGAGGACTGAAGCTTTCTTT
TRBV7-9	.	TRBD1	TRBJ2-5	CASSRTGGAKTQYF	TGTGCCAGCAGCCGGACAGGGGGCGCCAAGACCCAGTACTTC
TRBV5-4	.	.	TRBJ2-3	CASSVGATSSTDTQYF	TGTGCCAGCAGCGTCGGAGCTACCTCTAGCACAGATACGCAGTATTTT
TRBV19	once	.	TRBJ1-1	CASSTGHSNTEAFF	TGTGCCAGTAGTACGGGACACAGCAACACTGAAGCTTTCTTT
TRBV18	.	.	TRBJ2-3	CASSRAGADTDTQYF	TGTGCCAGCTCACGGGCGGGCGCAGACACAGATACGCAGTATTTT
TRBV21-1	.	.	TRBJ1-2	CANAGQENYGYTF	TGTGCCAACGCGGGACAGGAAAACTATGGCTACACCTTC
TRBV19	.	TRBD1	TRBJ1-2	CASSPTWDSLTYGYTF	TGTGCCAGTAGTCCTACCTGGGACAGTCTCACCTATGGCTACACCTTC
TRBV28	few	.	TRBJ1-5	CASSLKGSNQPQHF	TGTGCCAGCAGTTTAAAGGGCAGTAATCAGCCCCAGCATTTT